Each of the 30 T cell receptor beta chains below was sequenced from the same sample in a study of blood T cell repertoires in COVID-19. This table comes from immunoSEQ multiplex PCR, and its TCRdb copy is limited to in-frame clones, with some not included. The sample contains about 170,000 clones, approximately 91% of which appear only once. The sample taken for sequencing was PBMCs or T cells enriched from blood (not recorded which). These receptors all stem from a woman between 18 and 29 years old who had recovered from COVID-19.

The chain uses TRBV7-3 and TRBJ2-1; 12 bases are shared with TRBD2. CDR1 SGHTA and CDR2 FQGTGA come from the germline V gene. CDR3 size: 15 residues. V gave up 3 bases and J gave up 8 bases; unmatched junction bases: 5. Here the CDR3 DNA reads TGTGCCAGCAGCTTCTCTCTAGCGGGAGGGGATGAGCAGTTCTTC. Protein sequence: CASSFSLAGGDEQFF. Full variable domain (missing parts from reference TRBV7-3 and TRBJ2-1): GAGVSQTPSNKVTEKGKYVELRCDPISGHTALYWYRQSLGQGPEFLIYFQGTGAADDSGLPNDRFFAVRPEGSVSTLKIQRTERGDSAVYLCASSFSLAGGDEQFFGPGTRLTVL.

J is TRBJ2-7 and V is TRBV5-4, with D perhaps matching TRBD2 (6 bases). CDR3 length equals 13 residues. The germline V gene encodes CDR1 SGHNT and CDR2 YYREEE (reference sequence). V was clipped by 10 bases and J by 3 bases, with 17 bases between them. The CDR3 region is CAGGGPPGYEQYF. In nucleotides, the CDR3 is TGTGCCGGGGGAGGTCCGCCAGGCTACGAGCAGTACTTC.

The rearrangement joins TRBV4-1 to TRBJ1-4; 12 bases agree with TRBD1. V lost 3 bases and J lost 8; bases outside the gene matches: 10. CDR3 length: 17 amino acids. Germline V gives CDR1 MGHRA, CDR2 YSYEKL. The CDR3: CASSHRDRGPTGEKLFF. In DNA, the CDR3 is TGCGCCAGCAGCCACCGGGACAGGGGGCCAACGGGAGAAAAACTGTTTTTT.

This rearrangement joins TRBV29-1 to TRBJ1-1, with 7 bases lining up with TRBD1. Germline V lookup: CDR1 SQVTM, CDR2 ANQGSEA. Losses at the gene ends were 6 bases for V and 3 bases for J; bases not matched to a gene: 4. This CDR3 contains 12 residues. The CDR3 region is CSVQGDDTEAFF. CDR3 DNA sequence: TGCAGCGTCCAGGGGGATGACACTGAAGCTTTCTTT.

This clone was recorded only once. This chain uses TRBV27 with TRBJ2-2; D might be TRBD1 (6 bases). V was trimmed by 4 bases and J by 1 base, leaving 10 bases between them. The CDR3 covers 15 residues. Germline-derived CDR1 and CDR2 are MNHEY and SMNVEV (reference sequence). CDR3 sequence reads: CASSSGTRNTGELFF. The CDR3 DNA reads as TGTGCCAGCAGTTCCGGGACAAGGAACACCGGGGAGCTGTTTTTT.

The chain has TRBV7-9 and TRBJ2-5; TRBD1 agrees at 9 bases. Germline CDR1 is SEHNR and CDR2 is FQNEAQ (reference sequence). V shed 4 bases and J 4 bases; nucleotides not matched to a gene: 13. The CDR3 is made up of 17 amino acids. The CDR3, as DNA: TGTGCCAGCAGCTCGCCAGGACTGGACAGGGGATTAGAGACCCAGTACTTC. This gives the protein CASSSPGLDRGLETQYF. Supplemented by reference TRBV7-9 and TRBJ2-5, the full variable domain reads DTGVSQNPRHKITKRGQNVTFRCDPISEHNRLYWYRQTLGQGPEFLTYFQNEAQLEKSRLLSDRFSAERPKGSFSTLEIQRTEQGDSAMYLCASSSPGLDRGLETQYFGPGTRLLVL.

The gene calls are TRBV2 and TRBJ2-2; D possibly corresponds to TRBD2 (6 bases). Between the trimmed V and J ends, which lost 11 bases and 3 bases, there was a span of 28 bases. This CDR3 has 18 residues. CDR1 is SNHLY and CDR2 is FYNNEI in the germline V gene. The CDR3 loop is CAPSRGLVADLYTGELFF. The CDR3 nucleotides read TGTGCCCCGAGTAGAGGGTTAGTAGCGGACCTATACACCGGGGAGCTGTTTTTT.

This chain uses TRBV27 with TRBJ1-1; 9 bases align to TRBD1. The CDR3 spans 16 residues. V shed 5 bases, J shed 4 bases, and the junction held 11 bases outside the gene matches. Germline CDR1 MNHEY, CDR2 SMNVEV (reference sequence). The CDR3 bases are TGTGCCAGCAGTACAGGGACAGGGAATAGTCCCACTGAAGCTTTCTTT. It translates to CASSTGTGNSPTEAFF.

J is TRBJ1-3 and V is TRBV18; D gene uncertain. The V gene's germline CDR1 is KGHSH and CDR2 LQKENI. Trimming left V 3 bases short and J 1 base short, with 13 bases between. CDR3 length: 16 amino acids. The CDR3 nucleotides read TGTGCCAGCTCACCTCTCGCGTCAGGTTCTGGAAACACCATATATTTT. Residues: CASSPLASGSGNTIYF.

The rearrangement joins TRBV24-1 to TRBJ2-5, with 8 bases aligning to TRBD1. Germline V gives CDR1 KGHDR, CDR2 SFDVKD. J lost 5 bases, V lost 3 bases, and 10 bases had no gene match. The CDR3 runs 16 residues. The CDR3 sequence is CATSDIRTGNSETQYF. For the CDR3, the DNA is TGTGCCACCAGTGATATTCGGACAGGGAATTCGGAGACCCAGTACTTC.

This clone has just one count. The genes are TRBV2 and TRBJ2-3; 10 bases fit TRBD2. Germline CDR1 and CDR2: SNHLY and FYNNEI. The CDR3 loop spans 14 amino acids. J was trimmed by 4 bases and V by 6 bases; bases with no gene match: 4. The CDR3 spells CASSELAGSDTQYF. DNA of the CDR3: TGTGCCAGCAGCGAACTAGCGGGGTCAGATACGCAGTATTTT.

This chain links TRBV23-1 with TRBJ2-7; weak D call: TRBD1 (5 bases). TRBV23-1 falls under the ORF class, with uncertain function. CDR3 length: 24 residues. V was clipped by 0 bases and J by 3 bases, with 39 bases between them. The CDR3, as DNA: TGCGCCAGCAGTCAATCGAAGTGGGATGGCCCCAAACCCACCAGACAGCCACTCCACTACGAGCAGTACTTC. Protein sequence: CASSQSKWDGPKPTRQPLHYEQYF.

The table lists this clone with a count of one. The J gene is TRBJ2-3, the V gene TRBV6-1; 8 bases line up with TRBD1. V shed 4 bases and J 6 bases; nucleotides not matched to a gene: 12. The CDR3 runs 16 residues. Germline V gene sequence: CDR1 MNHNS, CDR2 SASEGT. The CDR3 here is CASSVGSGQAVDTQYF. The DNA for the CDR3 is TGTGCCAGCAGTGTCGGGTCGGGACAGGCTGTTGATACGCAGTATTTT.

This clone has just a few counts. This chain links TRBV18 with TRBJ2-3, with D uncertain. The V end was cut by 1 base, the J end by 10 bases, with 12 bases between. The germline CDR1 and CDR2 sequences are KGHSH and LQKENI. The CDR3 is 13 amino acids. CDR3 sequence reads: CASSPLFGGSQYF. CDR3 sequence (DNA): TGTGCCAGCTCACCACTCTTCGGCGGATCGCAGTATTTT.

V usage is TRBV6-4 and J usage is TRBJ1-6, with TRBD1 matching over 9 bases. The CDR3 totals 14 residues. Trimming took 6 bases from V and 11 from J; bases not matched to a gene: 8. Germline values: CDR1 MRHNA, CDR2 SNTAGT. This CDR3 is CASSQTGGGAPLHF. CDR3 DNA: TGTGCCAGCAGCCAGACAGGGGGAGGCGCACCCCTCCACTTT.

V gene TRBV21-1 combines with J gene TRBJ2-7; TRBD1, as called in the table, went unchecked against the DNA. TRBV21-1 is annotated as a pseudogene. CDR3 length: 14 amino acids. The CDR3 protein is CASSKRTGTYEQYF. The CDR3 DNA follows: TGTGCCAGCAGCAAGAGGACAGGGACCTACGAGCAGTACTTC.

This clone is a singleton in its sample. The V gene is TRBV7-9, the J gene TRBJ1-6; a weak D match, TRBD1 (6 bases). The CDR3 is made up of 14 amino acids. Germline-derived CDR1 and CDR2 are SEHNR and FQNEAQ (reference sequence). The V and J ends lost 5 bases and 14 bases respectively, with 19 bases between them. As DNA, the CDR3 is TGTGCCAGCAGCCCCCCGGGGCGGGGGGGCACCCTCCACTTT. It specifies CASSPPGRGGTLHF. Supplemented by reference TRBV7-9 and TRBJ1-6, the full variable domain reads DTGVSQNPRHKITKRGQNVTFRCDPISEHNRLYWYRQTLGQGPEFLTYFQNEAQLEKSRLLSDRFSAERPKGSFSTLEIQRTEQGDSAMYLCASSPPGRGGTLHFGNGTRLTVT.

The DNA for the CDR3 is TGTGCCAGCAGCTTTCCGTTAGCGAATGAGCAGTTCTTC. This codes for CASSFPLANEQFF. The rearrangement uses TRBV7-9 and TRBJ2-1, with D perhaps matching TRBD2 (5 bases). The CDR3 extends over 13 amino acids. V was trimmed by 3 bases and J by 7 bases, leaving 10 bases between them. The germline gives CDR1 SEHNR, CDR2 FQNEAQ (reference sequence).

The V and J genes are TRBV5-1 and TRBJ2-1; the D is unclear. Trimming cost V 3 bases and J 7 bases, with 5 bases left between them. Germline V CDR1 and CDR2: SGHRS, YFSETQ. CDR3 length equals 11 residues. DNA of the CDR3: TGCGCCAGCAGCTCGTCTAATGAGCAGTTCTTC. Residues: CASSSSNEQFF.

V gene TRBV2 combines with J gene TRBJ2-7; 10 bases agree with TRBD2. The CDR3 has 15 residues. With 6 bases clipped from V and 3 bases from J, the junction kept 8 bases outside the gene matches. Germline CDR1 SNHLY, CDR2 FYNNEI. The CDR3 nucleotides are TGTGCCAGCAGACAGGTGGAGCGGGAGGGCTACGAGCAGTACTTC. Amino acid sequence: CASRQVEREGYEQYF. Using reference TRBV2 and TRBJ2-7 for the parts outside the CDR3, the full variable domain is EPEVTQTPSHQVTQMGQEVILRCVPISNHLYFYWYRQILGQKVEFLVSFYNNEISEKSEIFDDQFSVERPDGSNFTLKIRSTKLEDSAMYFCASRQVEREGYEQYFGPGTRLTVT.

The genes are TRBV19 and TRBJ1-2; 9 bases map to TRBD1. The V and J ends lost 10 bases and 6 bases, in that order; junction bases with no gene match: 9. The CDR3 has 13 amino acids. In germline, CDR1 is LNHDA, CDR2 SQIVND (reference sequence). CDR3 loop: CATLGWTGDGYTF. The CDR3 DNA is TGTGCCACCCTCGGCTGGACAGGGGATGGCTACACCTTC.

V usage is TRBV2 and J usage is TRBJ2-2; a possible D gene is TRBD2 (6 bases). V was pared by 3 bases and J by 3 bases, with 8 bases between. Germline values: CDR1 SNHLY, CDR2 FYNNEI. This CDR3 is 14 amino acids long. CDR3 sequence reads: CASSDAGYTGELFF. In nucleotides, the CDR3 is TGTGCCAGCAGTGACGCGGGGTACACCGGGGAGCTGTTTTTT.

J is TRBJ1-2 and V is TRBV19; D may be TRBD1 (5 bases). The V end was cut by 5 bases, the J end by 6 bases, with 25 bases between. CDR3 size: 17 residues. Germline V gene data show CDR1 as LNHDA and CDR2 as SQIVND (reference sequence). The CDR3 nucleotides read TGTGCCAGTAGTTCCATAACCCCGGGTAGGGGCGAAGATGGCTACACCTTC. Residues: CASSSITPGRGEDGYTF.

V is TRBV5-4 and J is TRBJ2-1, with a weak D call TRBD1 (5 bases). The CDR3 sequence is 15 residues long. CDR1 and CDR2 from the germline V gene are SGHNT and YYREEE (reference sequence). Trimming cost V 3 bases and J 2 bases, with 12 bases left between them. The CDR3 loop is CASSSQGFPYNEQFF. The CDR3 region has the DNA TGTGCCAGCAGCTCCCAGGGTTTCCCCTACAATGAGCAGTTCTTC.

Details on this clone: The same CDR3 is also encoded by other DNA sequences in this sample. CDR3 sequence reads: CAISESGSSYEQYF. The CDR3 region has the DNA TGTGCCATCAGTGAGTCCGGTTCCTCCTACGAGCAGTACTTC. V is TRBV10-3 and J is TRBJ2-7; D gene unclear. With 0 bases removed from V and 0 bases from J, the gap between germline ends came to 6 bases. In germline, CDR1 is ENHRY, CDR2 SYGVKD. CDR3 size: 14 residues.

This rearrangement joins TRBV4-1 to TRBJ1-5; 10 bases align to TRBD1. Germline assignment: CDR1 MGHRA and CDR2 YSYEKL. J lost 7 bases, V lost 7 bases, and 10 bases had no gene match. This CDR3 has 15 residues. CDR3 region: CASTPGTGATQPQHF. The CDR3 DNA is TGCGCCAGCACCCCCGGGACAGGGGCCACCCAGCCCCAGCATTTT.

The J gene is TRBJ2-3, the V gene TRBV5-1, with 9 bases fitting TRBD2. Germline V lookup: CDR1 SGHRS, CDR2 YFSETQ. V gave up 0 bases and J gave up 2 bases; unmatched junction bases: 7. This CDR3 contains 17 residues. CDR3 DNA: TGCGCCAGCAGCTTGGAGGCCGGGACTAGCTTCACAGATACGCAGTATTTT. Its protein is CASSLEAGTSFTDTQYF. The variable domain in full, completed from reference TRBV5-1 and TRBJ2-3, reads KAGVTQTPRYLIKTRGQQVTLSCSPISGHRSVSWYQQTPGQGLQFLFEYFSETQRNKGNFPGRFSGRQFSNSRSEMNVSTLELGDSALYLCASSLEAGTSFTDTQYFGPGTRLTVL.

The V call is TRBV3-1 (or the pseudogene TRBV3-2), the J call TRBJ2-1; possible D gene TRBD2, 5 bases. V was trimmed by 1 base and J by 15 bases, leaving 13 bases between them. Germline CDR1 reads LGHDT; CDR2 reads YNNKEL (reference sequence). The CDR3 is made up of 12 amino acids. CDR3 residues: CASSQAESTRFF. In DNA form, the CDR3 reads TGTGCCAGCAGCCAAGCTGAATCAACTAGGTTCTTC.

The gene calls are TRBV19 and TRBJ2-3; 9 bases align to TRBD2. The germline CDR1 and CDR2 sequences are LNHDA and SQIVND (reference sequence). The CDR3 extends over 15 amino acids. Trimming removed 5 bases from V and 2 bases from J; junction bases left unmatched: 5. CDR3 bases: TGTGCCAGTAGTGAAGCGGGAGGACCCACAGATACGCAGTATTTT. Amino acids: CASSEAGGPTDTQYF.

V and J are TRBV29-1 and TRBJ2-1, with a possible D match to TRBD1 (6 bases). Germline V CDR1 and CDR2: SQVTM, ANQGSEA. The length of the CDR3 is 13 residues. Trimming shortened V by 3 bases and J by 3 bases, and 9 bases separated the two germline ends. Here the CDR3 reads CSVEPRGYNEQFF. The CDR3 DNA is TGCAGCGTTGAGCCCAGGGGCTACAATGAGCAGTTCTTC.